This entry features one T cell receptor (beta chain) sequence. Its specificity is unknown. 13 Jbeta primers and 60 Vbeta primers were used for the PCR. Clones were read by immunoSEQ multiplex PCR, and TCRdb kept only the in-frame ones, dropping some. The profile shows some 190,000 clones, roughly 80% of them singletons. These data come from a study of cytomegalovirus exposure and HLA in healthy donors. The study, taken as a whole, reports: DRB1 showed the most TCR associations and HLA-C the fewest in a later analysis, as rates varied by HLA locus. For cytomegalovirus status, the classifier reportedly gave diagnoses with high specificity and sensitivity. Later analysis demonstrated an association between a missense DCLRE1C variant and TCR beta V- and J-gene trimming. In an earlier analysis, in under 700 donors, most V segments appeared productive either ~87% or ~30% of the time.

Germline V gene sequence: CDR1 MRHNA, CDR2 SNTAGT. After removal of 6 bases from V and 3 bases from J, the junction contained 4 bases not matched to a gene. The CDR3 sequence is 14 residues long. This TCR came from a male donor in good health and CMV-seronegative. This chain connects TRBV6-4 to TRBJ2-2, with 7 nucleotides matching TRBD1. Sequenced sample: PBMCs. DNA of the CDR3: TGTGCCAGCAGACAACAGGGGCACACCGGGGAGCTGTTTTTT. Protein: CASRQQGHTGELFF.